These 32 T cell receptor beta chains were sequenced from one sample in a study of identical twins. TCRdb reprocessed the 5' RACE reads with MiXCR, giving one entry per CDR3 protein. The profile shows roughly 750,000 distinct CDR3 sequences, around 20% of them singletons. These same records also appear under a second study, on T cells expressing NK-cell markers.

Sequenced input: PBMCs. Receptors originate from a woman between 18 and 29 years old in good health.

Many counts were recorded for this clonotype. The chain has TRBV20-1 and TRBJ2-4; a possible D gene is TRBD2 (5 bases). V lost 6 bases and J 0 bases, leaving 9 bases between the germline ends. The CDR3 covers 13 residues. Germline CDR1 is DFQATT and CDR2 is SNEGSKA (reference sequence). CDR3 sequence: CSAGGLAKNIQYF. The CDR3 nucleotides are TGCAGTGCCGGAGGACTAGCCAAAAACATTCAGTACTTC.

This clonotype has a count of ten or more. V and J are TRBV5-1 and TRBJ2-6, with 9 bases fitting TRBD1. The trim removed 2 bases at V and 2 bases at J, leaving 8 bases unmatched. CDR3 length equals 18 residues. The germline V gene has CDR1 SGHRS and CDR2 YFSETQ. This CDR3 reads CASSLTGTGLPGANVLTF. The CDR3 DNA follows: TGCGCCAGCAGCTTAACCGGGACAGGGTTACCTGGGGCCAACGTCCTGACTTTC.

V and J are TRBV20-1 and TRBJ2-5, with 13 bases aligning to TRBD2. CDR3 size: 13 residues. CDR1 and CDR2 from the germline V gene are DFQATT and SNEGSKA (reference sequence). The CDR3 nucleotides are TGCAGCTTACTAGCGGGAGGGTTGGAGACCCAGTACTTC. Its protein product is CSLLAGGLETQYF.

The rearrangement uses TRBV7-6 and TRBJ2-6; no firm D call. This CDR3 is built from 15 residues. V was shortened by 6 bases and J by 2 bases, with 11 bases between the two germline ends. The germline gives CDR1 SGHVS, CDR2 FNYEAQ. The CDR3 coding sequence is TGTGCCAGCAGTCTCGGTGCACCTGGGGCCAACGTCCTGACTTTC. Translated, it gives CASSLGAPGANVLTF.

This clonotype was observed at least ten times. The chain couples TRBV7-9 to TRBJ2-3; 10 bases map to TRBD2. The CDR3 covers 16 residues. The J segment lost 1 base and the V segment lost 3 bases, leaving 4 bases of the junction unmatched. CDR1 and CDR2 (germline): SEHNR, FQNEAQ (reference sequence). In DNA form, the CDR3 reads TGTGCCAGCAGCTTGTTAGCGGGGGGCCGCACAGATACGCAGTATTTT. Translation gives CASSLLAGGRTDTQYF.

The chain uses TRBV5-1 and TRBJ2-1; 9 nucleotides agree with TRBD1. The CDR3 runs to 14 residues. Germline V gives CDR1 SGHRS, CDR2 YFSETQ. V was clipped by 7 bases and J by 8 bases; unmatched bases: 10. The CDR3 DNA sequence: TGCGCCAGCTATTCGGGACAGGGCTTGGATGAGCAGTTCTTC. Translation: CASYSGQGLDEQFF. The full variable domain, its missing parts supplied by reference TRBV5-1 and TRBJ2-1, is KAGVTQTPRYLIKTRGQQVTLSCSPISGHRSVSWYQQTPGQGLQFLFEYFSETQRNKGNFPGRFSGRQFSNSRSEMNVSTLELGDSALYLCASYSGQGLDEQFFGPGTRLTVL.

As concerns this clonotype: This likely comes from a read error, as the CDR3 has no conserved phenylalanine or tryptophan at its end. The DNA is omitted, as the CDR3 cannot be located on it reliably, and the CDR3 follows TCRdb's listing. The V and J genes are TRBV24-1 and TRBJ2-5; no DNA check was done on the table's D call, TRBD1. Per the germline V gene, CDR1 is KGHDR and CDR2 is SFDVKD. The CDR3 contains 9 residues when both ends are counted. CDR3 protein: CATSDRGGL.

Of note for this clonotype: The junction shows a germline mismatch at one end, possibly a read error. V and J are TRBV7-2 and TRBJ2-5; no firm D call. Germline loops: CDR1 SGHTA, CDR2 FQGNSA. This CDR3 contains 13 residues. CDR3: CASSLGLFGSIGF. CDR3 nucleotide sequence: TGTGCCAGCAGCTTAGGTCTATTCGGCAGTATAGGCTTC.

The sample holds many counts of this clonotype. The chain joins TRBV12-3 or TRBV12-4 to TRBJ1-2; unclear D gene. V gave up 7 bases and J gave up 2 bases, with 5 bases separating them. CDR3 length: 11 residues. CDR3 amino acids: CASTQNYGYTF. The CDR3 region has the DNA TGTGCCAGCACCCAGAACTATGGCTACACCTTC.

The rearrangement links TRBV12-3 or TRBV12-4 to TRBJ2-2, with D possibly being TRBD2 (5 bases). V was pared by 6 bases and J by 8 bases, with 16 bases between. The CDR3 length is 14 residues. For the CDR3, the DNA is TGTGCCAGCAGCACAGACGGACTTTTGGGGGAGCTGTTTTTT. Translated: CASSTDGLLGELFF.

In its sample, this clonotype was seen a few times. This chain uses TRBV7-6 with TRBJ1-2; D unclear. The V end lost 4 bases, the J end lost 0 bases, and 15 bases lay between the germline ends. The CDR3 contains 16 residues. CDR1 is SGHVS and CDR2 is FNYEAQ in the germline V gene. CDR3 sequence (DNA): TGTGCCAGCAGCTCGGCGCCACCCCCCTCTAACTATGGCTACACCTTC. It codes for CASSSAPPPSNYGYTF.

The chain links TRBV20-1 to TRBJ2-3, with 13 positions matching TRBD2. This CDR3 spans 14 amino acids. Germline V gene data show CDR1 as DFQATT and CDR2 as SNEGSKA (reference sequence). Unmatched junction bases numbered 4, after V lost 4 bases and J lost 6 bases. CDR3 in DNA: TGCAGTGCTAAACTAGCGGGGGGGAGGGATACGCAGTATTTT. Encoded protein: CSAKLAGGRDTQYF.

The chain employs TRBV9 and TRBJ2-1, with 12 bases lining up with TRBD2. Germline V lookup: CDR1 SGDLS, CDR2 YYNGEE. The CDR3 runs 16 residues. With 3 bases clipped from V and 4 bases from J, the junction kept 5 bases outside the gene matches. CDR3 residues: CASSAGTSGRYNEQFF. CDR3 nucleotide sequence: TGTGCCAGCAGCGCTGGTACTAGCGGGAGGTACAATGAGCAGTTCTTC.

This clonotype appeared a few times. The chain employs TRBV9 and TRBJ2-7; 7 positions agree with TRBD1. The J segment lost 0 bases and the V segment lost 3 bases, leaving 3 bases of the junction unmatched. This CDR3 spans 14 amino acids. Germline V gene sequence: CDR1 SGDLS, CDR2 YYNGEE. The CDR3 nucleotides are TGTGCCAGCAGCGCCGACAGGGACTCCTACGAGCAGTACTTC. As protein: CASSADRDSYEQYF.

The chain couples TRBV20-1 to TRBJ2-3; D may correspond to TRBD1 or TRBD2 (5 bases each). Deletions cut 5 bases from V and 3 bases from J, with 18 bases between. In germline, CDR1 is DFQATT, CDR2 SNEGSKA (reference sequence). The CDR3 has 15 residues. The CDR3 loop is CSAHRRDHRTDTQYF. The CDR3 nucleotides read TGCAGTGCTCACCGACGGGACCATCGAACAGATACGCAGTATTTT.

This clonotype has a handful of counts. J is TRBJ1-3 and V is TRBV15; D may be TRBD1 (5 bases). This CDR3 region has 13 residues. Trimming stripped 9 bases from V and 2 bases from J, with 11 bases between. From germline, CDR1 is LNHNV and CDR2 YYDKDF (reference sequence). The CDR3 DNA is TGTGCCACTGGACATTTTCCTGGAAACACCATATATTTT. It codes for CATGHFPGNTIYF.

This clonotype was seen ten or more times. V gene TRBV20-1 combines with J gene TRBJ1-1, with D uncertain. Germline CDR1 and CDR2: DFQATT and SNEGSKA (reference sequence). The CDR3 totals 11 residues. The DNA for the CDR3 is TGCAGCCTCGTCTTTTCCACTGAAGCTTTCTTT. Protein product: CSLVFSTEAFF.

The chain links TRBV12-3 or TRBV12-4 to TRBJ2-5; 7 bases are a match to TRBD2. There are 14 residues in the CDR3. V was clipped by 7 bases and J by 5 bases; unmatched bases: 10. CDR3 bases: TGTGCCAGCACCCGACAATGGGGAGGGGAGACCCAGTACTTC. Encoded protein: CASTRQWGGETQYF.

The rearrangement links TRBV20-1 to TRBJ1-1, with unresolved D. Trimming cost V 0 bases and J 7 bases, with 9 bases left between them. The CDR3 has 12 amino acids. CDR1 DFQATT and CDR2 SNEGSKA come from the germline V gene (reference sequence). This CDR3 reads CSARESSVEAFF. CDR3 bases: TGCAGTGCTAGAGAGAGCTCGGTTGAAGCTTTCTTT.

This clonotype came up many times. The chain links TRBV29-1 to TRBJ1-1, with D hard to call. The CDR3 sequence is 11 residues long. Trimming cost V 5 bases and J 1 base, with 5 bases left between them. Looked up from germline, CDR1 is SQVTM and CDR2 is ANQGSEA. CDR3 loop: CSVQRNTEAFF. The CDR3 DNA follows: TGCAGCGTTCAAAGGAACACTGAAGCTTTCTTT. Complete variable domain (other parts from reference TRBV29-1 and TRBJ1-1): SAVISQKPSRDICQRGTSLTIQCQVDSQVTMMFWYRQQPGQSLTLIATANQGSEATYESGFVIDKFPISRPNLTFSTLTVSNMSPEDSSIYLCSVQRNTEAFFGQGTRLTVV.

This clonotype occurred many times. V usage is TRBV6-5 and J usage is TRBJ2-7; D call uncertain. The germline CDR1 and CDR2 sequences are MNHEY and SVGAGI. V was shortened by 5 bases and J by 10 bases, with 15 bases between the two germline ends. This CDR3 region has 12 residues. CDR3 sequence reads: CASSPWGSPQYF. DNA for the CDR3: TGTGCCAGCAGTCCCTGGGGTTCCCCCCAGTACTTC.

This clonotype occurred many times. The chain employs TRBV12-3 or TRBV12-4 and TRBJ1-1; 8 nucleotides agree with TRBD1. This CDR3 comprises 16 residues. After removal of 5 bases from V and 1 base from J, the junction contained 9 bases not matched to a gene. This CDR3 is CASSIWTGMWNTEAFF. In DNA form, the CDR3 reads TGTGCCAGCAGTATATGGACAGGGATGTGGAACACTGAAGCTTTCTTT.

The J gene is TRBJ2-7, the V gene TRBV7-2; D unclear. The ends were cut back, 1 base at V and 0 bases at J, with 7 bases in the middle. This CDR3 is built from 14 residues. The germline CDR1 and CDR2 sequences are SGHTA and FQGNSA. CDR3 bases: TGTGCCAGCAGCTTAGGGGCATTCTCCTACGAGCAGTACTTC. Its protein is CASSLGAFSYEQYF.

This clonotype was seen a handful of times. The chain couples TRBV4-1 to TRBJ2-1, with 12 bases lining up with TRBD2. V was clipped by 0 bases and J by 9 bases; unmatched bases: 6. Germline V gene data show CDR1 as MGHRA and CDR2 as YSYEKL. CDR3 length: 16 residues. In DNA, the CDR3 is TGCGCCAGCAGCCAAGATCTGGCTAGCGGGGGGGTTGAGCAGTTCTTC. Protein product: CASSQDLASGGVEQFF.

This chain uses TRBV7-9 with TRBJ2-1; TRBD2 matches at 7 bases. V shed 5 bases and J 2 bases; nucleotides not matched to a gene: 6. The CDR3 runs 15 residues. Germline lookup yields CDR1 SEHNR and CDR2 FQNEAQ (reference sequence). The CDR3 is CASSPSGTPYNEQFF. DNA of the CDR3: TGTGCCAGCAGCCCAAGCGGGACCCCCTACAATGAGCAGTTCTTC.

The chain joins TRBV4-3 to TRBJ2-7; 7 bases match TRBD2. CDR3 length: 13 residues. Per germline, CDR1 LGHNA and CDR2 YSLEER. Germline trimming cut 0 bases from V and 7 bases from J; bases unmatched to any gene: 3. The CDR3 DNA is TGCGCCAGCAGCCAAGATCGGGGGGTGGAGCAGTACTTC. Translated, it gives CASSQDRGVEQYF.

The chain has TRBV27 and TRBJ2-2; possibly TRBD2 for D (6 bases). Germline CDR1 MNHEY, CDR2 SMNVEV (reference sequence). This CDR3 is built from 14 residues. Trimming took 6 bases from V and 6 from J, leaving 14 bases between them. The chain's CDR3 is CASSELRGPGELFF. CDR3 sequence (DNA): TGTGCCAGCAGCGAACTGCGGGGACCCGGGGAGCTGTTTTTT.

This clonotype was observed many times. The rearrangement links TRBV7-2 to TRBJ2-7; D ambiguous. Germline V gene sequence: CDR1 SGHTA, CDR2 FQGNSA. The V end was cut by 2 bases, the J end by 0 bases, with 11 bases between. This CDR3 comprises 15 residues. In DNA, the CDR3 is TGTGCCAGCAGCTTAACAGCTGTTAGCTCCTACGAGCAGTACTTC. It codes for CASSLTAVSSYEQYF.

The chain recombines TRBV12-5 with TRBJ2-7; 9 nucleotides align to TRBD1. V lost 0 bases to trimming and J lost 4 bases; unmatched junction nucleotides: 7. Per the germline V gene, CDR1 is LGHNT and CDR2 is FRNRAP. The CDR3 covers 16 residues. This CDR3 is CASGLVRGTGSYEQYF. CDR3 bases: TGTGCTAGTGGTTTGGTAAGGGGGACAGGGAGTTACGAGCAGTACTTC.

This clonotype was recorded many times. The chain joins TRBV29-1 to TRBJ2-3, with 11 bases fitting TRBD1. V trimming: 7 bases; J trimming: 3 bases; junction bases outside the gene matches: 6. The CDR3 length is 14 residues. Per the germline V gene, CDR1 is SQVTM and CDR2 is ANQGSEA. The CDR3 loop reads CSATGTGGTDTQYF. CDR3 nucleotide sequence: TGCAGCGCCACCGGGACAGGGGGGACAGATACGCAGTATTTT.

The rearrangement joins TRBV4-3 to TRBJ1-2, with D perhaps matching TRBD1 (6 bases). Germline V CDR1 and CDR2: LGHNA, YSLEER. V lost 4 bases, J lost 0 bases, and 12 bases lay in between. CDR3 length equals 15 residues. The CDR3 loop is CASSRQDRANYGYTF. CDR3 DNA sequence: TGCGCCAGCAGCCGACAGGACAGAGCTAACTATGGCTACACCTTC.

V is TRBV6-5 and J is TRBJ2-7; 10 nucleotides line up with TRBD1. Looked up from germline, CDR1 is MNHEY and CDR2 is SVGAGI. V gave up 3 bases and J gave up 2 bases; unmatched junction bases: 7. The CDR3 is 16 residues long. The CDR3 sequence is CASSYLSGQGAYEQYF. The CDR3 region has the DNA TGTGCCAGCAGTTATTTGAGCGGACAGGGGGCCTACGAGCAGTACTTC.